This T cell receptor beta chain was retrieved from a study of T cells in Graves' hyperthyroidism and ophthalmopathy. V dropped 5 bases and J dropped 0 bases, with 11 bases sitting between them. Germline values: CDR1 SGHVS, CDR2 FQNEAQ. The CDR3 totals 16 residues. PBMCs were collected from an approximately 10 ml volume of fresh peripheral blood. Template material for amplifying TCR beta CDR3 regions consisted of RNA transcripts. A first-round RT-PCR of the TCR CDR3 used the HTBI primer set. Via MiXCR, TCRdb re-called the multiplex PCR reads, giving one row per CDR3 protein. The data contain about 840,000 distinct CDR3 sequences, 38% of them seen just once; the ten biggest clones take up 8% to 9%.

V and J are TRBV7-8 and TRBJ1-6, with D perhaps matching TRBD1 (5 bases). The TCR originated in a young man with Graves' hyperthyroidism. The source material was blood. For the CDR3, the DNA is TGTGCCAGCAGCCTCCAGGGTCCCTCCTATAATTCACCCCTCCACTTT. Translated: CASSLQGPSYNSPLHF.